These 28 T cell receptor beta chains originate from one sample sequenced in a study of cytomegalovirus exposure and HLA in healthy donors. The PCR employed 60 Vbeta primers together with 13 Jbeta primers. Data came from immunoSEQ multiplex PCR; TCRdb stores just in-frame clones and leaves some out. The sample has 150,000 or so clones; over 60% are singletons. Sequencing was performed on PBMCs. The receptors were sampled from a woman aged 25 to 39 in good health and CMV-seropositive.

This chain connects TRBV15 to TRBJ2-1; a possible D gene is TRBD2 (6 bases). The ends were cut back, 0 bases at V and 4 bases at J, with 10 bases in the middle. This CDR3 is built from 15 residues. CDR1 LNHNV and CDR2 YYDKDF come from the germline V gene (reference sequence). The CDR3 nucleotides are TGTGCCACCAGCAGAGAGGGGACTCCATACAATGAGCAGTTCTTC. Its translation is CATSREGTPYNEQFF.

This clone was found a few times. The CDR3 sequence: CASSFGAYSGYTF. The CDR3 DNA follows: TGTGCCAGCAGTTTCGGAGCCTACTCCGGCTACACCTTC. The rearrangement joins TRBV27 to TRBJ1-2, with unresolved D. The CDR3 runs to 13 residues. The V end lost 3 bases, the J end lost 8 bases, and 13 bases lay between the germline ends. The germline gives CDR1 MNHEY, CDR2 SMNVEV (reference sequence).

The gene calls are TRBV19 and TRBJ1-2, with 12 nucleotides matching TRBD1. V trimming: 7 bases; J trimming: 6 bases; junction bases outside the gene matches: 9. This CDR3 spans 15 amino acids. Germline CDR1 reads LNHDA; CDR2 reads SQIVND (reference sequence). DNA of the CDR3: TGTGCCAGTAACCGGGACAGGGGGCGATCCGATGGCTACACCTTC. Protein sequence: CASNRDRGRSDGYTF.

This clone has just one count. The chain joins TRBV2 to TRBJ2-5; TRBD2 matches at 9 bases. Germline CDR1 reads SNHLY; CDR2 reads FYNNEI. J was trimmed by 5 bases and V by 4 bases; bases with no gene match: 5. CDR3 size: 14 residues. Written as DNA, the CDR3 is TGTGCCAGCAGTGTAGGGACTAGCTCCGAGACCCAGTACTTC. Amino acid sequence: CASSVGTSSETQYF.

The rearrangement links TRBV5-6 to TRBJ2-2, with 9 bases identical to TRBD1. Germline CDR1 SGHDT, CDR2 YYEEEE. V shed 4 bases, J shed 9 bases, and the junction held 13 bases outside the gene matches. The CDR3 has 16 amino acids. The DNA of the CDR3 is TGTGCCAGCAGCCGAAGAGGGACAGGGCTGAAGTGGGAGCTGTTTTTT. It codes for CASSRRGTGLKWELFF. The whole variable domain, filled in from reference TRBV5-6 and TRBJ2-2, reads DAGVTQSPTHLIKTRGQQVTLRCSPKSGHDTVSWYQQALGQGPQFIFQYYEEEERQRGNFPDRFSGHQFPNYSSELNVNALLLGDSALYLCASSRRGTGLKWELFFGEGSRLTVL.

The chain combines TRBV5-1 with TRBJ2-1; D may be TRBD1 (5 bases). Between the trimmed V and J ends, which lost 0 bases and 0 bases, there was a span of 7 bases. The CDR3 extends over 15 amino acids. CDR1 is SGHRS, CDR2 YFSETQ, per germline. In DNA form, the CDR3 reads TGCGCCAGCAGCTTGGGGACACCCTCCTACAATGAGCAGTTCTTC. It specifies CASSLGTPSYNEQFF. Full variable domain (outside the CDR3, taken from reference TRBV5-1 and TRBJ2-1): KAGVTQTPRYLIKTRGQQVTLSCSPISGHRSVSWYQQTPGQGLQFLFEYFSETQRNKGNFPGRFSGRQFSNSRSEMNVSTLELGDSALYLCASSLGTPSYNEQFFGPGTRLTVL.

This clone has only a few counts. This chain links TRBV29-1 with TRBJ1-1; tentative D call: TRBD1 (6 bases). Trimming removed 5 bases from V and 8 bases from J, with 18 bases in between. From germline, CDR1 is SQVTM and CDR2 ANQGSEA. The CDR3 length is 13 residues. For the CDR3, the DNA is TGCAGCGTTAGGGGGACCACGCCCCTCGAAGCTTTCTTT. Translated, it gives CSVRGTTPLEAFF.

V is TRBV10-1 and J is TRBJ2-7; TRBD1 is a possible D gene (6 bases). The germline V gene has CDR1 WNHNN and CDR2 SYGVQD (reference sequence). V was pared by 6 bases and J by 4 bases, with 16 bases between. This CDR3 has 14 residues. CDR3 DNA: TGCGCCAGCAGCCCCCAGGGGTTGGGGTACGAGCAGTACTTC. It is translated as CASSPQGLGYEQYF.

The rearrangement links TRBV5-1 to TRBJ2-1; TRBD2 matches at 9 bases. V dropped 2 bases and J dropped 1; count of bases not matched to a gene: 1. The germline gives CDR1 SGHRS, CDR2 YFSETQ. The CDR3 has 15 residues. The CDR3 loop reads CASSFLAGSYNEQFF. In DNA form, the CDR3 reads TGCGCCAGCAGCTTTCTAGCGGGATCCTACAATGAGCAGTTCTTC.

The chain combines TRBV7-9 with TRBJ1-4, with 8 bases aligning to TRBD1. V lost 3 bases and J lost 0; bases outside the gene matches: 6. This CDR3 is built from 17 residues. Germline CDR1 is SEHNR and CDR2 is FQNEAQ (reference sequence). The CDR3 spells CASSFGQGVTTNEKLFF. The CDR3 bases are TGTGCCAGCAGCTTCGGACAGGGAGTAACAACTAATGAAAAACTGTTTTTT. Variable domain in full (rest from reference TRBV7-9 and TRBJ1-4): DTGVSQNPRHKITKRGQNVTFRCDPISEHNRLYWYRQTLGQGPEFLTYFQNEAQLEKSRLLSDRFSAERPKGSFSTLEIQRTEQGDSAMYLCASSFGQGVTTNEKLFFGSGTQLSVL.

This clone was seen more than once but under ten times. The CDR3 region is CASSLAVRVTEAFF. CDR3 DNA sequence: TGTGCCAGCAGCTTAGCGGTCAGGGTAACTGAAGCTTTCTTT. The rearrangement joins TRBV7-9 to TRBJ1-1, with TRBD1 as a possible D gene (5 bases). Trimming removed 0 bases from V and 5 bases from J, with 10 bases in between. The CDR3 spans 14 residues. Germline CDR1 and CDR2: SEHNR and FQNEAQ (reference sequence).

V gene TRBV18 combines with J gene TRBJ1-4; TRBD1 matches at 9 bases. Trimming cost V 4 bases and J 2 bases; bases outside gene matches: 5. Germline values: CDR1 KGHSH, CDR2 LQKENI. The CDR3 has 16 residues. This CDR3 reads CASSLTGGDTNEKLFF. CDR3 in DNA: TGTGCCAGCTCACTTACAGGGGGCGATACTAATGAAAAACTGTTTTTT.

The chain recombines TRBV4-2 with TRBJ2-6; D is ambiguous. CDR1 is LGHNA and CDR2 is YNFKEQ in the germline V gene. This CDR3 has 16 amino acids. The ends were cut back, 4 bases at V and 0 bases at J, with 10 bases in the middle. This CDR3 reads CASSREQSSGANVLTF. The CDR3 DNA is TGTGCCAGCAGCCGAGAACAGAGCTCTGGGGCCAACGTCCTGACTTTC.

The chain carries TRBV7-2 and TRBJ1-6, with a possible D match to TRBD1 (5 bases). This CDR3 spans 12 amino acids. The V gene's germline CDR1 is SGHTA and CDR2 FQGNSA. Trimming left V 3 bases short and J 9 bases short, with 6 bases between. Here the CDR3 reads CASSFGGSPLHF. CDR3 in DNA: TGTGCCAGCAGCTTCGGGGGTTCACCCCTCCACTTT.

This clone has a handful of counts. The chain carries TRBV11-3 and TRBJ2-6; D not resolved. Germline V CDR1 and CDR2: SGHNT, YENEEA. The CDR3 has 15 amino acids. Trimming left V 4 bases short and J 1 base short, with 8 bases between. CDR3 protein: CASSSTVSGANVLTF. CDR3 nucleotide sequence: TGTGCCAGCAGCTCAACAGTATCTGGGGCCAACGTCCTGACTTTC.

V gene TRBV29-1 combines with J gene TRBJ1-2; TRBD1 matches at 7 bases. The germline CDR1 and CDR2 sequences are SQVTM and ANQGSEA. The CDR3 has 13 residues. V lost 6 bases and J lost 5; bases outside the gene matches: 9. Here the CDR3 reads CSVRDRNFYGYTF. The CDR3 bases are TGCAGCGTCCGGGACAGAAATTTTTATGGCTACACCTTC.

The CDR3 spells CASSFEQGGETQYF. The DNA of the CDR3 is TGCGCCAGCAGCTTCGAACAGGGCGGCGAGACCCAGTACTTC. The J gene is TRBJ2-5, the V gene TRBV5-1; TRBD1 is a possible D gene (6 bases). Between the trimmed V and J ends, which lost 2 bases and 5 bases, there was a span of 13 bases. The CDR3 runs 14 residues. CDR1 is SGHRS and CDR2 is YFSETQ in the germline V gene.

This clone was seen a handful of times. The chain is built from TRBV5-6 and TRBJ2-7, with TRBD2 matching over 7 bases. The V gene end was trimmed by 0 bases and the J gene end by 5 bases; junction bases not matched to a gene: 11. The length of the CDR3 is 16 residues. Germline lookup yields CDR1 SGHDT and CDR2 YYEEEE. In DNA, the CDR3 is TGTGCCAGCAGCTTGGTATCTTGGCTAGCGGCTGACGAGCAGTACTTC. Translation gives CASSLVSWLAADEQYF. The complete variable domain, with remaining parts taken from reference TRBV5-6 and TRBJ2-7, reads DAGVTQSPTHLIKTRGQQVTLRCSPKSGHDTVSWYQQALGQGPQFIFQYYEEEERQRGNFPDRFSGHQFPNYSSELNVNALLLGDSALYLCASSLVSWLAADEQYFGPGTRLTVT.

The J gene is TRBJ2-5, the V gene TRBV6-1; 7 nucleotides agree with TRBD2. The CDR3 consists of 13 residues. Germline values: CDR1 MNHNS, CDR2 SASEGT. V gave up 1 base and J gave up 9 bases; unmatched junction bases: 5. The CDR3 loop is CASSEGEGGSQYF. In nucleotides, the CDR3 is TGTGCCAGCAGTGAAGGGGAGGGAGGGTCCCAGTACTTC.

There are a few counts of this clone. CDR3 sequence (DNA): TGTGCCTGGTGCCCCGGGACAGCCGGTTTGATGCTAGGTGAAGCTTTCTTT. Residues: CAWCPGTAGLMLGEAFF. V and J are TRBV30 and TRBJ1-1, with 7 positions matching TRBD1. V was clipped by 5 bases and J by 7 bases; unmatched bases: 22. The germline gives CDR1 GTSNPN, CDR2 SVGIG (reference sequence). This CDR3 has 17 residues.

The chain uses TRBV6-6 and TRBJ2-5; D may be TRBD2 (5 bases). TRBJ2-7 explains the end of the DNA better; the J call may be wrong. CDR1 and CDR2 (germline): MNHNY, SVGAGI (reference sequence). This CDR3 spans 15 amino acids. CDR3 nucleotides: TGTGCCAGCAGTGGCTTCGAGGGCAGATCCTACGAGCAGTACTTC. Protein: CASSGFEGRSYEQYF.

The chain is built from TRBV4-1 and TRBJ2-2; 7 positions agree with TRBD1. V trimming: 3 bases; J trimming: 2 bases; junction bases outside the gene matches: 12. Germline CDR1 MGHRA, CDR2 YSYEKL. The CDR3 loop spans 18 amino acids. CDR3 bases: TGCGCCAGCAGCCACAAAAATCTAAGACAGGGAAACACCGGGGAGCTGTTTTTT. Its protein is CASSHKNLRQGNTGELFF.

Written as DNA, the CDR3 is TGTGCCAGCAGTGAGATCGGACAGCCAGATCAGCCCCAGCATTTT. This gives the protein CASSEIGQPDQPQHF. The chain employs TRBV6-1 and TRBJ1-5, with D maybe TRBD1 (6 bases). Germline assignment: CDR1 MNHNS and CDR2 SASEGT. The CDR3 sequence is 15 residues long. V lost 3 bases and J 5 bases, leaving 14 bases between the germline ends.

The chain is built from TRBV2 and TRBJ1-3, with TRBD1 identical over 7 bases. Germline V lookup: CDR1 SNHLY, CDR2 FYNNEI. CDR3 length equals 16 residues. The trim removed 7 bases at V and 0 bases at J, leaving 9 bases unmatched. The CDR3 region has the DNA TGTGCCAGCACATCCCAGGGGACAGCCTCTGGAAACACCATATATTTT. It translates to CASTSQGTASGNTIYF.

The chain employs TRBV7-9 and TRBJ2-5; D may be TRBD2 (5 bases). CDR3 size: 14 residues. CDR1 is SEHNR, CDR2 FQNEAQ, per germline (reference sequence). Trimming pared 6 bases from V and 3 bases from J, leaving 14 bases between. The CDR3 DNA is TGTGCCAGCAGAACCCGAGGAGGTAAAGAGACCCAGTACTTC. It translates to CASRTRGGKETQYF.

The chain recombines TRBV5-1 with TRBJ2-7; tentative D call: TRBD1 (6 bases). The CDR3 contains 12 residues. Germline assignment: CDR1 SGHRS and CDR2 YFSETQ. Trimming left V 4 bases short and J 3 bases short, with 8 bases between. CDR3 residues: CASSLGGYEQYF. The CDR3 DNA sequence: TGCGCCAGCAGCCTAGGGGGCTACGAGCAGTACTTC.

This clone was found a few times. The DNA for the CDR3 is TGTGCCAGCAGGAGGACAGACTACGAGCAGTACTTC. Translated: CASRRTDYEQYF. V and J are TRBV2 and TRBJ2-7; a weak D match, TRBD1 (6 bases). CDR3 length equals 12 residues. Germline V gene lookup returns CDR1 SNHLY and CDR2 FYNNEI. The V and J ends lost 6 bases and 3 bases respectively, with 9 bases between them.

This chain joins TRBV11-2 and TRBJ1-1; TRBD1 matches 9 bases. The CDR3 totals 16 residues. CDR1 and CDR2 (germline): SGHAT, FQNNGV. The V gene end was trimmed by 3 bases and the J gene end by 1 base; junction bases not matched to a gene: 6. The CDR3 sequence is CASSFLPGQGNTEAFF. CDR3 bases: TGTGCCAGCAGCTTCCTCCCGGGACAGGGGAACACTGAAGCTTTCTTT.